The 18 T cell receptor beta chains in this list originate from one sample, sequenced in a study of blood T cell repertoires in COVID-19. The assay was immunoSEQ multiplex PCR, and TCRdb's table has in-frame clones only and misses some. The sample lists about 130,000 clones, 77% seen once, with around 20% in the top ten. The material sequenced was peripheral blood. The receptor set was obtained from a man older than 75 with acute or convalescent COVID-19.

This clone was seen more than once but under ten times. The rearrangement links TRBV7-2 to TRBJ2-3; 7 bases line up with TRBD1. The germline CDR1 and CDR2 sequences are SGHTA and FQGNSA. The CDR3 contains 14 residues. V was clipped by 4 bases and J by 5 bases; unmatched bases: 6. The CDR3 DNA reads as TGTGCCAGCAGCTCAACAGGGGTACGAGATACGCAGTATTTT. It yields the protein CASSSTGVRDTQYF.

This chain connects TRBV18 to TRBJ1-4, with D possibly matching TRBD1 (6 bases). V was trimmed by 5 bases and J by 6 bases, leaving 13 bases between them. The CDR3 has 14 residues. Germline V gene lookup returns CDR1 KGHSH and CDR2 LQKENI. As DNA, the CDR3 is TGTGCCAGCTCAAAACAGGGTATGGATGAAAAACTGTTTTTT. Amino acid sequence: CASSKQGMDEKLFF.

This chain links TRBV5-1 with TRBJ2-1, with TRBD2 matching over 9 bases. Germline trimming cut 3 bases from V and 0 bases from J; bases unmatched to any gene: 1. The CDR3 loop spans 15 amino acids. Looked up from germline, CDR1 is SGHRS and CDR2 is YFSETQ. The CDR3 protein is CASSSGLASYNEQFF. Here the CDR3 DNA reads TGCGCCAGCAGCTCGGGACTAGCCTCCTACAATGAGCAGTTCTTC.

The sample holds a few counts of this clone. This rearrangement joins TRBV6-1 to TRBJ2-7, with 8 bases lining up with TRBD1. The CDR3 spans 15 residues. Germline CDR1 reads MNHNS; CDR2 reads SASEGT. V lost 3 bases to trimming and J lost 1 base; unmatched junction nucleotides: 5. The CDR3 protein is CASSDRGRFSYEQYF. The CDR3 DNA follows: TGTGCCAGCAGTGACAGGGGGCGATTTTCCTACGAGCAGTACTTC.

The chain combines TRBV12-3 or TRBV12-4 with TRBJ1-2; no definite D call. The CDR3 covers 13 residues. Trimming removed 6 bases from V and 5 bases from J, with 13 bases in between. CDR3 coding DNA: TGTGCCAGCAGGGGCGTCGATGGGTATGGCTACACCTTC. Protein sequence: CASRGVDGYGYTF.

The rearrangement links TRBV7-2 to TRBJ2-1, with 11 bases aligning to TRBD2. V dropped 7 bases and J dropped 7; count of bases not matched to a gene: 6. The germline gives CDR1 SGHTA, CDR2 FQGNSA. This CDR3 has 14 amino acids. The CDR3 sequence: CASNSGLAANEQFF. The DNA of the CDR3 is TGTGCCAGCAACTCGGGACTAGCGGCTAATGAGCAGTTCTTC.

This CDR3 is CASTPGGNTEAFF. The CDR3 DNA follows: TGTGCCAGCACCCCCGGCGGAAACACTGAAGCTTTCTTT. The chain has TRBV12-3 or TRBV12-4 and TRBJ1-1; D remains unclear. This CDR3 has 13 amino acids. With 7 bases removed from V and 2 bases from J, the gap between germline ends came to 11 bases.

This rearrangement joins TRBV11-2 to TRBJ2-2; 7 nucleotides agree with TRBD2. The CDR3 has 15 residues. J was trimmed by 1 base and V by 1 base; bases with no gene match: 0. Per germline, CDR1 SGHAT and CDR2 FQNNGV. As DNA, the CDR3 is TGTGCCAGCAGCTTAGGGACTAGGAACACCGGGGAGCTGTTTTTT. It yields the protein CASSLGTRNTGELFF. Drawing the rest from reference TRBV11-2 and TRBJ2-2, the complete variable domain is EAGVAQSPRYKIIEKRQSVAFWCNPISGHATLYWYQQILGQGPKLLIQFQNNGVVDDSQLPKDRFSAERLKGVDSTLKIQPAKLEDSAVYLCASSLGTRNTGELFFGEGSRLTVL.

This clone was seen a handful of times. The chain combines TRBV6-5 with TRBJ1-2; the match to TRBD1 covers 8 bases. CDR3 length: 16 amino acids. Germline-derived CDR1 and CDR2 are MNHEY and SVGAGI. Unmatched junction bases numbered 8, after V lost 4 bases and J lost 1 base. CDR3 coding DNA: TGTGCCAGCAGTTTGCGGGACAGGAAAATTAACTATGGCTACACCTTC. It yields the protein CASSLRDRKINYGYTF.

This chain uses TRBV6-2 or TRBV6-3 with TRBJ2-7, with D tentatively TRBD1 (5 bases). This CDR3 has 14 residues. V was shortened by 3 bases and J by 1 base, with 10 bases between the two germline ends. Germline lookup yields CDR1 MNHEY and CDR2 SVGEGT. The DNA of the CDR3 is TGTGCCAGCAGTTATCCGACAGAGTCCTACGAGCAGTACTTC. Translating gives CASSYPTESYEQYF.

This clone has just one count. V usage is TRBV30 and J usage is TRBJ2-5; 8 nucleotides agree with TRBD1. Trimming at V came to 0 bases and at J to 2 bases, leaving 5 bases not matched to a gene. This CDR3 contains 15 residues. The germline CDR1 and CDR2 sequences are GTSNPN and SVGIG (reference sequence). DNA of the CDR3: TGTGCCTGGAGTGTACTGTGGGACAGGCAAGAGACCCAGTACTTC. Translated, it gives CAWSVLWDRQETQYF.

The chain links TRBV6-4 to TRBJ2-1, with D possibly TRBD1 on 6 matching bases. Trimming left V 6 bases short and J 4 bases short, with 16 bases between. The length of the CDR3 is 15 residues. Germline V gives CDR1 MRHNA, CDR2 SNTAGT. The CDR3 DNA follows: TGTGCCAGCAGCCTAGAGGACAGCACTTACAATGAGCAGTTCTTC. Its translation: CASSLEDSTYNEQFF.

J is TRBJ2-5 and V is TRBV6-5; 10 nucleotides align to TRBD1. This CDR3 region has 14 residues. Per germline, CDR1 MNHEY and CDR2 SVGAGI. V was pared by 6 bases and J by 7 bases, with 8 bases of the junction left unmatched. The CDR3 loop is CASSGTGVKATQYF. In DNA, the CDR3 is TGTGCCAGCAGCGGGACAGGGGTAAAGGCGACCCAGTACTTC.

The CDR3 DNA follows: TGTGCCAGCAGTCTACAGGGTACTAGCACAGATACGCAGTATTTT. Translation: CASSLQGTSTDTQYF. This chain joins TRBV11-2 and TRBJ2-3; weak D call: TRBD1 (6 bases). Germline V gene lookup returns CDR1 SGHAT and CDR2 FQNNGV. With 6 bases removed from V and 0 bases from J, the gap between germline ends came to 13 bases. The CDR3 is 15 amino acids.

The genes are TRBV9 and TRBJ2-7; 8 nucleotides match TRBD1. The CDR3 is made up of 15 amino acids. The V segment lost 3 bases and the J segment 0 bases; nucleotides outside the gene matches: 5. The germline V gene encodes CDR1 SGDLS and CDR2 YYNGEE. The CDR3 protein is CASSAGQAVSYEQYF. For the CDR3, the DNA is TGTGCCAGCAGCGCGGGACAGGCCGTCTCCTACGAGCAGTACTTC.

The gene calls are TRBV6-5 and TRBJ1-1, with D unresolved. Trimming took off 0 bases at V and 1 base at J, with 12 bases between the two ends. Per germline, CDR1 MNHEY and CDR2 SVGAGI. The CDR3 covers 16 residues. In DNA, the CDR3 is TGTGCCAGCAGTTACTCGATTACAGTTCAGAACACTGAAGCTTTCTTT. Protein: CASSYSITVQNTEAFF.

This clone is a singleton in its sample. In nucleotides, the CDR3 is TGCGCCAGCAGCCCCGGGGACAGGGGGCCTCAAGAGACCCAGTACTTC. Residues: CASSPGDRGPQETQYF. This chain joins TRBV5-1 and TRBJ2-5; TRBD1 matches at 12 bases. J gave up 2 bases and V 4 bases, and 6 bases lay outside the gene matches. Germline-derived CDR1 and CDR2 are SGHRS and YFSETQ. This CDR3 contains 16 residues.

The chain is built from TRBV6-1 and TRBJ1-3; 9 bases align to TRBD1. The CDR3 has 18 amino acids. V lost 4 bases to trimming and J lost 3 bases; unmatched junction nucleotides: 13. Germline V gives CDR1 MNHNS, CDR2 SASEGT. The CDR3 sequence is CASSAPFRPDRGGNTIYF. CDR3 bases: TGTGCCAGCAGTGCCCCCTTTCGTCCGGACAGGGGTGGAAACACCATATATTTT.